These 25 T cell receptor beta chains were all obtained from the same sample, sequenced in a study of identical twins (dated by TCRdb to about 2016). The method was 5' RACE. The data were produced on an Illumina HiSeq 2000. TCRdb applied fastp at Q25 and MiXCR to the public reads, then kept only in-frame beta chains. All rows with the same CDR3 protein become a single entry with the most common DNA and genes. The sample table contains approximately 490,000 distinct CDR3 sequences; only one count was recorded for approximately 20% of them. Around 0.48% of the sample goes to the ten largest clones. These data were likewise used in another study, on yellow fever vaccine responses in identical twins.

Sequencing used CD4+ T cells sorted from blood. The receptors stem from a woman aged 18-29 years in good health.

This clonotype was seen a handful of times. The CDR3, as DNA: TGTGCCAGCAGTGACGAGGGGCTTAATAGAAACACCATATATTTT. This sequence encodes CASSDEGLNRNTIYF. The chain couples TRBV2 to TRBJ1-3, with D possibly being TRBD1 (5 bases). Looked up from germline, CDR1 is SNHLY and CDR2 is FYNNEI. The CDR3 length is 15 residues. Trimming pared 3 bases from V and 5 bases from J, leaving 14 bases between.

The rearrangement joins TRBV5-5 to TRBJ2-1, with D possibly being TRBD1 (6 bases). Trimming left V 3 bases short and J 2 bases short, with 6 bases between. The CDR3 contains 13 residues. Germline CDR1 SGHKS, CDR2 YYEKEE (reference sequence). The chain's CDR3 is CASSWTAYNEQFF. CDR3 in DNA: TGTGCCAGCAGCTGGACAGCCTACAATGAGCAGTTCTTC.

The chain employs TRBV7-9 and TRBJ2-5, with TRBD1 identical over 9 bases. The CDR3 runs 15 residues. Germline loops: CDR1 SEHNR, CDR2 FQNEAQ (reference sequence). With 1 base clipped from V and 5 bases from J, the junction kept 5 bases outside the gene matches. The CDR3 reads CASSLEGQGRETQYF. CDR3 in DNA: TGTGCCAGCAGCTTAGAGGGACAGGGACGGGAGACCCAGTACTTC.

This sequence joins TRBV7-8 and TRBJ2-5; D uncertain. V lost 5 bases, J lost 2 bases, and 15 bases lay in between. The CDR3 contains 15 residues. Germline CDR1 reads SGHVS; CDR2 reads FQNEAQ. The CDR3 spells CASSPRSSLQETQYF. The CDR3 DNA reads TGTGCCAGCAGCCCCCGGTCGAGTTTACAAGAGACCCAGTACTTC.

This clonotype has just a few counts. The CDR3: CASSLSRGLGSFNEQFF. CDR3 nucleotide sequence: TGTGCCAGCAGTTTAAGTAGGGGACTAGGAAGTTTCAATGAGCAGTTCTTC. The chain has TRBV28 and TRBJ2-1; TRBD2 aligns across 8 bases. Germline CDR1 and CDR2: MDHEN and SYDVKM. This CDR3 region has 17 residues. The trim removed 2 bases at V and 6 bases at J, leaving 12 bases unmatched. Filled out from reference TRBV28 and TRBJ2-1, the complete variable domain reads DVKVTQSSRYLVKRTGEKVFLECVQDMDHENMFWYRQDPGLGLRLIYFSYDVKMKEKGDIPEGYSVSREKKERFSLILESASTNQTSMYLCASSLSRGLGSFNEQFFGPGTRLTVL.

V and J are TRBV7-8 and TRBJ1-5; D is ambiguous. V lost 1 base, J lost 9 bases, and 16 bases lay in between. The CDR3 contains 15 residues. Germline assignment: CDR1 SGHVS and CDR2 FQNEAQ. The CDR3 DNA reads TGTGCCAGCAGCTTAGGTCAGTGGGTGGAGGGGCCCCAGCATTTT. It encodes CASSLGQWVEGPQHF.

The V gene is TRBV7-2, the J gene TRBJ2-3; D unclear. The CDR3 runs 15 residues. Trimming left V 7 bases short and J 3 bases short, with 17 bases between. Germline V gene sequence: CDR1 SGHTA, CDR2 FQGNSA. The CDR3 loop is CASTPWFVNTDTQYF. The CDR3 DNA is TGTGCCAGCACCCCGTGGTTCGTGAATACAGATACGCAGTATTTT.

The rearrangement links TRBV9 to TRBJ2-5; TRBD1 matches 12 bases. The CDR3 is 16 amino acids. V lost 2 bases, J lost 4 bases, and 6 bases stayed unmatched. Germline V CDR1 and CDR2: SGDLS, YYNGEE. The CDR3 is CASSVMGQGAGETQYF. In DNA, the CDR3 is TGTGCCAGCAGCGTGATGGGACAGGGGGCTGGAGAGACCCAGTACTTC.

The genes are TRBV20-1 and TRBJ2-7; 8 positions agree with TRBD1. Germline V gene lookup returns CDR1 DFQATT and CDR2 SNEGSKA (reference sequence). V lost 6 bases to trimming and J lost 1 base; unmatched junction nucleotides: 5. This CDR3 comprises 13 residues. The CDR3 loop reads CSARDRISYEQYF. CDR3 in DNA: TGCAGTGCCCGGGACAGGATTTCCTACGAGCAGTACTTC.

The CDR3 region is CASSLASTFIRDSYNEQFF. CDR3 nucleotide sequence: TGCGCCAGCAGCTTGGCTTCGACCTTTATCCGGGATTCCTACAATGAGCAGTTCTTC. The V gene is TRBV5-1, the J gene TRBJ2-1; weak D call: TRBD2 (5 bases). CDR3 length equals 19 residues. Germline V gene data show CDR1 as SGHRS and CDR2 as YFSETQ. Trimming took 0 bases from V and 1 from J, leaving 20 bases between them. Using reference TRBV5-1 and TRBJ2-1 for the parts outside the CDR3, the full variable domain is KAGVTQTPRYLIKTRGQQVTLSCSPISGHRSVSWYQQTPGQGLQFLFEYFSETQRNKGNFPGRFSGRQFSNSRSEMNVSTLELGDSALYLCASSLASTFIRDSYNEQFFGPGTRLTVL.

The CDR3 nucleotides read TGTGCCAGCAGTTACTACGCAGATACGCAGTATTTT. The encoded protein is CASSYYADTQYF. This chain connects TRBV12-3 or TRBV12-4 to TRBJ2-3, with no clear D. Trimming stripped 4 bases from V and 4 bases from J, with 6 bases between. This CDR3 spans 12 amino acids.

This clonotype was seen a handful of times. The chain carries TRBV12-3 or TRBV12-4 and TRBJ2-7, with 7 bases matching TRBD1. Trimming removed 2 bases from V and 3 bases from J; junction bases left unmatched: 4. This CDR3 is built from 14 residues. CDR3 DNA: TGTGCCAGCAGTTTAACCGGGACAGACTACGAGCAGTACTTC. It translates to CASSLTGTDYEQYF.

V is TRBV5-1 and J is TRBJ2-1; D perhaps matches TRBD1 (5 bases). Germline V gives CDR1 SGHRS, CDR2 YFSETQ. The CDR3 is 16 residues long. V was cut by 2 bases and J by 0 bases, with 12 bases left in between. Here the CDR3 reads CASSFDSLSSYNEQFF. The CDR3 nucleotides read TGCGCCAGCAGCTTTGACAGTCTTAGCTCCTACAATGAGCAGTTCTTC.

The chain recombines TRBV27 with TRBJ2-3; the D is unclear. Trimming took 2 bases from V and 1 from J, leaving 25 bases between them. Germline values: CDR1 MNHEY, CDR2 SMNVEV (reference sequence). CDR3 size: 20 residues. The CDR3 region has the DNA TGTGCCAGCAGTTTAAGGGTCGGACCGGCTGAGGCCGGCCGCACAGATACGCAGTATTTT. It translates to CASSLRVGPAEAGRTDTQYF.

The chain links TRBV27 to TRBJ2-1, with TRBD1 matching over 7 bases. This CDR3 comprises 18 residues. With 7 bases clipped from V and 4 bases from J, the junction kept 19 bases outside the gene matches. From germline, CDR1 is MNHEY and CDR2 SMNVEV (reference sequence). CDR3 region: CASMQWGRGNFPYNEQFF. The CDR3 DNA is TGTGCCAGCATGCAATGGGGCAGGGGGAATTTTCCTTACAATGAGCAGTTCTTC.

This clonotype was counted only a few times. The chain is built from TRBV6-5 and TRBJ2-7; D not resolved. CDR3 length: 15 residues. In germline, CDR1 is MNHEY, CDR2 SVGAGI. Deletions cut 3 bases from V and 1 base from J, with 13 bases between. DNA of the CDR3: TGTGCCAGCAGTTATGGGCAGCTTCGGTCCTACGAGCAGTACTTC. Amino acids: CASSYGQLRSYEQYF.

This clonotype was counted a few times. The gene calls are TRBV6-1 and TRBJ2-7, with TRBD1 as a possible D gene (6 bases). The CDR3 consists of 15 residues. CDR1 and CDR2 (germline): MNHNS, SASEGT. V lost 6 bases to trimming and J lost 4 bases, with 19 bases between them. The CDR3 region is CASRMPGQGKYEQYF. DNA of the CDR3: TGTGCCAGCAGAATGCCTGGGCAGGGGAAGTACGAGCAGTACTTC.

This clonotype showed up just once. V is TRBV20-1 and J is TRBJ2-7; perhaps TRBD2 as D (5 bases). Per the germline V gene, CDR1 is DFQATT and CDR2 is SNEGSKA (reference sequence). The CDR3 totals 15 residues. V was shortened by 1 base and J by 7 bases, with 20 bases between the two germline ends. CDR3 bases: TGCAGTGCTAGAGGGAGGTCCCTTGGGGATTGGGAGCAGTACTTC. It yields the protein CSARGRSLGDWEQYF.

In its sample, this clonotype was seen a few times. V and J are TRBV5-6 and TRBJ1-1, with D tentatively TRBD1 (6 bases). The CDR3 spans 17 residues. Germline loops: CDR1 SGHDT, CDR2 YYEEEE. The V gene lost 4 bases and the J gene lost 1 base, with 20 bases spanning the gap. CDR3 DNA: TGTGCCAGCAGCCCGGTCCAAATACAGGGTCCGAACACTGAAGCTTTCTTT. Translating gives CASSPVQIQGPNTEAFF.

The chain employs TRBV20-1 and TRBJ2-1; a possible D gene is TRBD2 (6 bases). Per the germline V gene, CDR1 is DFQATT and CDR2 is SNEGSKA (reference sequence). This CDR3 region has 13 residues. V was cut by 6 bases and J by 8 bases, with 17 bases left in between. CDR3 bases: TGCAGTGCCAGGAGGGGAGGTCGCGATGAGCAGTTCTTC. Its translation is CSARRGGRDEQFF.

CDR3 bases: TGCGCCAGCAGCTTCGGGGGGGACTACAATGAGCAGTTCTTC. Its translation: CASSFGGDYNEQFF. The chain couples TRBV5-1 to TRBJ2-1; 8 positions agree with TRBD2. Germline values: CDR1 SGHRS, CDR2 YFSETQ. The J segment lost 3 bases and the V segment lost 2 bases, leaving 1 base of the junction unmatched. This CDR3 has 14 residues.

This chain joins TRBV2 and TRBJ2-5; D uncertain. Trimming shortened V by 3 bases and J by 13 bases, and 12 bases separated the two germline ends. The CDR3 totals 11 residues. Germline values: CDR1 SNHLY, CDR2 FYNNEI. The CDR3 DNA reads as TGTGCCAGCAGTGACTCGCAGGAGTGGTACTTC. Its protein product is CASSDSQEWYF.

The chain recombines TRBV18 with TRBJ2-5; D is possibly TRBD1 (5 bases). This CDR3 has 14 amino acids. Germline V gives CDR1 KGHSH, CDR2 LQKENI. Deletions cut 3 bases from V and 3 bases from J, with 11 bases between. The CDR3 DNA reads as TGTGCCAGCTCACCCCAGGGCAGCAAAGAGACCCAGTACTTC. This sequence encodes CASSPQGSKETQYF.

This clonotype occurred a few times. The V and J genes are TRBV28 and TRBJ2-1, with a weak D call TRBD2 (6 bases). The V end was cut by 9 bases, the J end by 2 bases, with 14 bases between. This CDR3 spans 14 amino acids. Germline V gives CDR1 MDHEN, CDR2 SYDVKM. The CDR3, as DNA: TGTGCCAGTCAATCCGGGGGACCCTACAATGAGCAGTTCTTC. It yields the protein CASQSGGPYNEQFF.

This clonotype turned up a few times. The chain joins TRBV2 to TRBJ2-7; 7 bases agree with TRBD1. J gave up 1 base and V 4 bases, and 4 bases lay outside the gene matches. Germline V gene data show CDR1 as SNHLY and CDR2 as FYNNEI. CDR3 length: 14 amino acids. DNA for the CDR3: TGTGCCAGCAGTGCGGGGACAGTTTCCTACGAGCAGTACGTC. It is translated as CASSAGTVSYEQYV.